These 22 T cell receptor beta chains share one sample of origin, sequenced in a study of shared clonotypes between healthy human individuals. The method was immunoSEQ multiplex PCR; TCRdb's version includes in-frame clones alone and lacks a portion of them. The sample consists of about 700,000 clones, under 95% of them appearing once. CD45RO-negative cells were positively selected for CCR7, leaving out terminally differentiated effector memory CD45RA+ cells. What was sequenced was naive CD8+ T cells sorted from blood. These receptors were taken from a man under 40 in good health.

The chain is built from TRBV27 and TRBJ2-2; the D is unclear. The germline V gene encodes CDR1 MNHEY and CDR2 SMNVEV (reference sequence). V dropped 2 bases and J dropped 1 base, with 14 bases sitting between them. The CDR3 is 17 residues long. The CDR3 region is CASSLQIMEKNTGELFF. CDR3 nucleotides: TGTGCCAGCAGTTTACAGATTATGGAGAAGAACACCGGGGAGCTGTTTTTT.

This clone was observed once. The chain recombines TRBV27 with TRBJ1-2, with D tentatively TRBD1 (5 bases). CDR3 length equals 13 residues. The germline V and J ends were trimmed by 6 bases and 4 bases, with 12 bases remaining between them. In germline, CDR1 is MNHEY, CDR2 SMNVEV (reference sequence). CDR3 DNA sequence: TGTGCCAGCAGACCCCTTGGGGGCTATGGCTACACCTTC. Protein: CASRPLGGYGYTF.

The V and J genes are TRBV9 and TRBJ2-7; 9 bases fit TRBD2. Trimming at V came to 5 bases and at J to 4 bases, leaving 10 bases not matched to a gene. The CDR3 runs to 15 residues. Germline V gene data show CDR1 as SGDLS and CDR2 as YYNGEE. CDR3 protein: CASSPTLAGDYEQYF. CDR3 DNA: TGTGCCAGCAGTCCCACACTAGCGGGTGATTACGAGCAGTACTTC.

V and J are TRBV29-1 and TRBJ2-1; D is uncertain. CDR3 length equals 12 residues. Trimming pared 4 bases from V and 6 bases from J, leaving 10 bases between. Germline CDR1 reads SQVTM; CDR2 reads ANQGSEA. The CDR3 reads CSVVDVVNEQFF. The CDR3, as DNA: TGCAGCGTTGTTGATGTCGTCAATGAGCAGTTCTTC.

V gene TRBV2 combines with J gene TRBJ1-5; no clear D gene. Per the germline V gene, CDR1 is SNHLY and CDR2 is FYNNEI. The length of the CDR3 is 14 residues. Trimming removed 6 bases from V and 5 bases from J, with 14 bases in between. The CDR3 DNA reads as TGTGCCAGCAGCCATGGGCAGACTTATCAGCCCCAGCATTTT. As protein: CASSHGQTYQPQHF.

The V and J genes are TRBV19 and TRBJ1-1; TRBD1 matches 10 bases. The CDR3 consists of 15 residues. The germline V gene encodes CDR1 LNHDA and CDR2 SQIVND (reference sequence). V was clipped by 1 base and J by 3 bases; unmatched bases: 2. CDR3 sequence: CASSIVGTGDTEAFF. CDR3 DNA sequence: TGTGCCAGTAGTATAGTGGGGACAGGGGACACTGAAGCTTTCTTT.

V gene TRBV7-9 combines with J gene TRBJ2-2; 13 bases are shared with TRBD2. The germline CDR1 and CDR2 sequences are SEHNR and FQNEAQ (reference sequence). V dropped 5 bases and J dropped 0; count of bases not matched to a gene: 3. This CDR3 region has 17 residues. Here the CDR3 reads CASSAGTSGANTGELFF. As DNA, the CDR3 is TGTGCCAGCAGCGCCGGGACTAGCGGGGCGAACACCGGGGAGCTGTTTTTT.

The rearrangement joins TRBV7-6 to TRBJ2-1, with 8 bases identical to TRBD2. V gave up 4 bases and J gave up 9 bases; unmatched junction bases: 5. This CDR3 region has 13 residues. Per the germline V gene, CDR1 is SGHVS and CDR2 is FNYEAQ. CDR3 coding DNA: TGTGCCAGCAGCTCCGGGACTAGTAGTGAGCAGTTCTTC. Translating it yields CASSSGTSSEQFF.

The genes are TRBV5-3 and TRBJ2-1, with a possible D match to TRBD2 (6 bases). TRBV5-3 is marked as an open reading frame, function uncertain. The CDR3 is 17 amino acids. V lost 5 bases and J 0 bases, leaving 18 bases between the germline ends. The CDR3 region has the DNA TGTGCCAGAAGTTCACCTAGCGAAAGGAGCTCCTACAATGAGCAGTTCTTC. Residues: CARSSPSERSSYNEQFF.

J is TRBJ2-7 and V is TRBV6-1; possible D gene TRBD2, 5 bases. V gave up 8 bases and J gave up 3 bases, with 8 bases separating them. The CDR3 runs to 11 residues. Per the germline V gene, CDR1 is MNHNS and CDR2 is SASEGT. CDR3 in amino acids: CASGGFYEQYF. DNA of the CDR3: TGTGCCAGCGGAGGCTTCTACGAGCAGTACTTC.

The count of this clone is one. This chain links TRBV28 with TRBJ1-4; possibly TRBD1 for D (5 bases). This CDR3 region has 16 residues. Germline CDR1 is MDHEN and CDR2 is SYDVKM. Trimming stripped 1 base from V and 0 bases from J, with 9 bases between. CDR3 region: CASSLYQGPTNEKLFF. The CDR3 nucleotides are TGTGCCAGCAGTTTATACCAGGGACCAACTAATGAAAAACTGTTTTTT.

The chain carries TRBV2 and TRBJ2-7; D tentatively reads TRBD1 or TRBD2 (5 bases each). This CDR3 has 13 residues. The V end was cut by 7 bases, the J end by 5 bases, with 15 bases between. Per germline, CDR1 SNHLY and CDR2 FYNNEI. This CDR3 reads CASTRGVNDEQYF. The CDR3 nucleotides read TGTGCCAGCACACGAGGGGTCAACGACGAGCAGTACTTC.

The V and J genes are TRBV15 and TRBJ1-2; 9 nucleotides line up with TRBD1. V shed 0 bases, J shed 4 bases, and the junction held 9 bases outside the gene matches. CDR1 is LNHNV and CDR2 is YYDKDF in the germline V gene (reference sequence). CDR3 length: 17 amino acids. This CDR3 reads CATSREFRDRDSYGYTF. The CDR3 DNA sequence: TGTGCCACCAGCAGAGAATTCCGGGACAGGGACTCCTATGGCTACACCTTC.

The V call is TRBV7-9, the J call TRBJ2-1, with 7 bases matching TRBD1. The length of the CDR3 is 15 residues. V shed 5 bases and J 6 bases; nucleotides not matched to a gene: 10. CDR1 and CDR2 (germline): SEHNR, FQNEAQ (reference sequence). CDR3 sequence: CASSHGQVESNEQFF. The CDR3 bases are TGTGCCAGCAGCCACGGACAGGTCGAGTCCAATGAGCAGTTCTTC.

CDR3 coding DNA: TGTGCCAGCAGCCCGACTAGCGGGAGGGACTACGAGCAGTACTTC. Protein product: CASSPTSGRDYEQYF. This sequence joins TRBV7-9 and TRBJ2-7; 14 bases line up with TRBD2. The CDR3 has 15 amino acids. J was trimmed by 3 bases and V by 5 bases; bases with no gene match: 3. Germline V gene sequence: CDR1 SEHNR, CDR2 FQNEAQ (reference sequence).

The chain is built from TRBV6-5 and TRBJ2-1, with 7 bases matching TRBD2. This CDR3 is built from 14 residues. CDR1 and CDR2 (germline): MNHEY, SVGAGI. The V gene end was trimmed by 5 bases and the J gene end by 4 bases; junction bases not matched to a gene: 5. The CDR3 DNA follows: TGTGCCAGCAGTCCTGGCGGGAGTTACAATGAGCAGTTCTTC. Translation: CASSPGGSYNEQFF.

The chain combines TRBV29-1 with TRBJ2-7; 9 bases fit TRBD2. The V gene's germline CDR1 is SQVTM and CDR2 ANQGSEA. V was clipped by 2 bases and J by 6 bases; unmatched bases: 8. The CDR3 is 14 amino acids. The CDR3 DNA sequence: TGCAGCGTTGAACCGGCGGGAGGGGGATCCGAGCAGTACTTC. It yields the protein CSVEPAGGGSEQYF.

J is TRBJ2-3 and V is TRBV19; D not certain. Germline V CDR1 and CDR2: LNHDA, SQIVND (reference sequence). Trimming removed 9 bases at V and 6 bases at J, with 10 bases between. CDR3 size: 11 residues. The CDR3 region has the DNA TGTGCCAGCCTAGGATTTGATACGCAGTATTTT. This codes for CASLGFDTQYF. Together with reference TRBV19 and TRBJ2-3, the CDR3 gives the full variable domain: DGGITQSPKYLFRKEGQNVTLSCEQNLNHDAMYWYRQDPGQGLRLIYYSQIVNDFQKGDIAEGYSVSREKKESFPLTVTSAQKNPTAFYLCASLGFDTQYFGPGTRLTVL.

For the CDR3, the DNA is TGTGCCAGCAGCTTTACTCGGACAGAAGCTTTCTTT. Its protein is CASSFTRTEAFF. The J gene is TRBJ1-1, the V gene TRBV11-1; TRBD1 is a possible D gene (5 bases). Germline CDR1 is SGHAT and CDR2 is FQDESV (reference sequence). Trimming shortened V by 3 bases and J by 8 bases, and 10 bases separated the two germline ends. This CDR3 spans 12 amino acids.

This chain links TRBV28 with TRBJ2-1, with D unresolved. CDR3 size: 16 residues. Germline lookup yields CDR1 MDHEN and CDR2 SYDVKM. V dropped 4 bases and J dropped 4 bases, with 17 bases sitting between them. The CDR3 spells CASSSLGGEGYNEQFF. The DNA for the CDR3 is TGTGCCAGCAGTTCCTTGGGTGGCGAAGGGTACAATGAGCAGTTCTTC. Full variable domain (remainder filled in from reference TRBV28 and TRBJ2-1): DVKVTQSSRYLVKRTGEKVFLECVQDMDHENMFWYRQDPGLGLRLIYFSYDVKMKEKGDIPEGYSVSREKKERFSLILESASTNQTSMYLCASSSLGGEGYNEQFFGPGTRLTVL.

This CDR3 is CASSLGFGGQYF. In DNA form, the CDR3 reads TGTGCCAGCAGCTTGGGGTTTGGGGGGCAGTACTTC. The chain is built from TRBV5-6 and TRBJ2-7, with D possibly being TRBD1 or TRBD2 (5 bases each). Germline CDR1 reads SGHDT; CDR2 reads YYEEEE. The CDR3 has 12 residues. Trimming pared 0 bases from V and 9 bases from J, leaving 10 bases between.

The count of this clone is one. This sequence joins TRBV5-1 and TRBJ2-2; 7 nucleotides agree with TRBD1. V gave up 1 base and J gave up 2 bases; unmatched junction bases: 5. Per germline, CDR1 SGHRS and CDR2 YFSETQ. This CDR3 region has 16 residues. The CDR3 reads CASSLTGQPNTGELFF. The CDR3 nucleotides read TGCGCCAGCAGCTTGACGGGACAGCCAAACACCGGGGAGCTGTTTTTT.